The next 32 T cell receptor beta chains were all read from a single sample in a study of cytomegalovirus exposure and HLA in healthy donors. PCR was performed using 60 Vbeta and 13 Jbeta primers. Method: immunoSEQ multiplex PCR; TCRdb's copy keeps in-frame clones and lacks some. The sample carries a few hundred thousand clones, 65% to 85% recorded once. Sample: PBMCs. All receptors come from a woman between 25 and 40 years old in good health and CMV-seronegative.

V usage is TRBV5-1 and J usage is TRBJ1-3; D remains ambiguous. This CDR3 is built from 15 residues. CDR1 is SGHRS and CDR2 is YFSETQ in the germline V gene. V was shortened by 0 bases and J by 1 base, with 8 bases between the two germline ends. The CDR3 region is CASSLELRSGNTIYF. The DNA of the CDR3 is TGCGCCAGCAGCTTGGAACTACGTTCTGGAAACACCATATATTTT.

The CDR3 loop reads CASSSEDTEAFF. The CDR3 DNA reads as TGTGCCAGCAGCTCTGAGGACACTGAAGCTTTCTTT. The chain is built from TRBV7-9 and TRBJ1-1; D unresolved. V shed 4 bases and J shed 3 bases, with 6 bases lying between them. CDR3 length: 12 residues. CDR1 and CDR2 (germline): SEHNR, FQNEAQ (reference sequence). The variable domain in full, completed from reference TRBV7-9 and TRBJ1-1, reads DTGVSQNPRHKITKRGQNVTFRCDPISEHNRLYWYRQTLGQGPEFLTYFQNEAQLEKSRLLSDRFSAERPKGSFSTLEIQRTEQGDSAMYLCASSSEDTEAFFGQGTRLTVV.

This chain connects TRBV5-4 to TRBJ2-1; TRBD2 is a possible D gene (5 bases). The germline CDR1 and CDR2 sequences are SGHNT and YYREEE (reference sequence). V gave up 2 bases and J gave up 7 bases, with 16 bases separating them. CDR3 length: 15 amino acids. In DNA form, the CDR3 reads TGTGCCAGCAGCTTACCCGGGAAAATCGGGAATGAGCAGTTCTTC. Its protein product is CASSLPGKIGNEQFF.

There are a few counts of this clone. The CDR3 spells CASNRLNTGELFF. The CDR3 DNA follows: TGTGCCAGCAATCGACTCAACACCGGGGAGCTGTTTTTT. The rearrangement joins TRBV6-1 to TRBJ2-2; D gene ambiguous. Germline lookup yields CDR1 MNHNS and CDR2 SASEGT. The germline V and J ends were trimmed by 7 bases and 2 bases, with 8 bases remaining between them. The CDR3 spans 13 residues.

This chain links TRBV6-4 with TRBJ2-2; 7 nucleotides match TRBD2. J lost 4 bases, V lost 5 bases, and 1 base had no gene match. The CDR3 runs 13 residues. Germline V gene lookup returns CDR1 MRHNA and CDR2 SNTAGT. CDR3 coding DNA: TGTGCCAGCAGTCGGACTAGCACCGGGGAGCTGTTTTTT. It is translated as CASSRTSTGELFF.

The genes are TRBV11-2 and TRBJ2-1; D is perhaps TRBD1 (5 bases). Deletions cut 1 base from V and 2 bases from J, with 12 bases between. This CDR3 contains 16 residues. CDR1 is SGHAT and CDR2 is FQNNGV in the germline V gene. CDR3 loop: CASSLAGRGTYNEQFF. In DNA, the CDR3 is TGTGCCAGCAGCTTAGCTGGTAGGGGCACCTACAATGAGCAGTTCTTC.

The chain couples TRBV18 to TRBJ1-3; 7 nucleotides agree with TRBD1. Germline CDR1 KGHSH, CDR2 LQKENI. The junction had 9 bases not matched to a gene; V was cut back by 2 bases and J by 2 bases. This CDR3 is 17 amino acids long. The CDR3 DNA reads as TGTGCCAGCTCACCAAACCTCATTGGGACAGCTGGAAACACCATATATTTT. Translated: CASSPNLIGTAGNTIYF.

This chain links TRBV7-9 with TRBJ1-5; no clear D gene. The germline CDR1 and CDR2 sequences are SEHNR and FQNEAQ (reference sequence). Trimming left V 1 base short and J 5 bases short, with 15 bases between. The CDR3 covers 16 residues. CDR3 nucleotide sequence: TGTGCCAGCAGCTTAGGGCGGGGTCTGAACGATCAGCCCCAGCATTTT. Amino acid sequence: CASSLGRGLNDQPQHF.

This sequence joins TRBV2 and TRBJ2-1; D remains unclear. Germline V gene lookup returns CDR1 SNHLY and CDR2 FYNNEI. This CDR3 is built from 13 residues. V shed 0 bases and J shed 12 bases, with 12 bases lying between them. The CDR3 coding sequence is TGTGCCAGCAGTGAAGCGGAAGCGATATGGCAGTTCTTC. It translates to CASSEAEAIWQFF.

This chain uses TRBV2 with TRBJ2-1; TRBD2 aligns across 7 bases. V shed 6 bases and J 8 bases; nucleotides not matched to a gene: 13. In germline, CDR1 is SNHLY, CDR2 FYNNEI. There are 15 residues in the CDR3. CDR3 in amino acids: CASSALAALLDEQFF. DNA of the CDR3: TGTGCCAGCAGCGCGCTAGCGGCCCTCTTGGATGAGCAGTTCTTC. The complete variable domain, with remaining parts taken from reference TRBV2 and TRBJ2-1, reads EPEVTQTPSHQVTQMGQEVILRCVPISNHLYFYWYRQILGQKVEFLVSFYNNEISEKSEIFDDQFSVERPDGSNFTLKIRSTKLEDSAMYFCASSALAALLDEQFFGPGTRLTVL.

CDR3 bases: TGTGCCAGCAGCTCCACGGGACAGGGGTGGGACACTGAAGCTTTCTTT. Translation gives CASSSTGQGWDTEAFF. This chain uses TRBV5-4 with TRBJ1-1; 10 bases are a match to TRBD1. With V trimmed by 3 bases and J by 3 bases, 8 bases remained unmatched. CDR1 and CDR2 from the germline V gene are SGHNT and YYREEE (reference sequence). There are 16 residues in the CDR3.

The rearrangement uses TRBV19 and TRBJ2-5; weak D call: TRBD1 (6 bases). This CDR3 has 16 residues. CDR1 and CDR2 (germline): LNHDA, SQIVND (reference sequence). V shed 3 bases and J shed 5 bases, with 19 bases lying between them. In DNA, the CDR3 is TGTGCCAGTAGTATCGATCGGGCAGGGGAGTTGGAGACCCAGTACTTC. Protein sequence: CASSIDRAGELETQYF. Supplemented by reference TRBV19 and TRBJ2-5, the full variable domain reads DGGITQSPKYLFRKEGQNVTLSCEQNLNHDAMYWYRQDPGQGLRLIYYSQIVNDFQKGDIAEGYSVSREKKESFPLTVTSAQKNPTAFYLCASSIDRAGELETQYFGPGTRLLVL.

This CDR3 reads CASRGGTDTQYF. The CDR3 region has the DNA TGTGCCAGTCGGGGGGGCACAGATACGCAGTATTTT. This chain links TRBV6-6 with TRBJ2-3; 7 bases agree with TRBD2. The germline gives CDR1 MNHNY, CDR2 SVGAGI (reference sequence). The V gene end was trimmed by 9 bases and the J gene end by 1 base; junction bases not matched to a gene: 1. The CDR3 has 12 amino acids.

This clone was seen once. The genes are TRBV6-1 and TRBJ2-3, with 9 bases that match TRBD2. The CDR3 consists of 17 residues. Germline CDR1 is MNHNS and CDR2 is SASEGT. V gave up 2 bases and J gave up 8 bases; unmatched junction bases: 14. In nucleotides, the CDR3 is TGTGCCAGCAGTGAAAGGTGGGCGGGAGGGCCTGGAAGTACGCAGTATTTT. This translates into CASSERWAGGPGSTQYF.

V and J are TRBV27 and TRBJ1-2; the match to TRBD1 covers 7 bases. Losses at the gene ends were 0 bases for V and 0 bases for J; bases not matched to a gene: 13. The germline gives CDR1 MNHEY, CDR2 SMNVEV (reference sequence). The CDR3 loop spans 19 amino acids. The DNA for the CDR3 is TGTGCCAGCAGTTTATCTCTTGGGACAGCTGCTACAGCTAACTATGGCTACACCTTC. This codes for CASSLSLGTAATANYGYTF.

The rearrangement links TRBV28 to TRBJ2-7; perhaps TRBD2 as D (5 bases). The V gene's germline CDR1 is MDHEN and CDR2 SYDVKM. Trimming pared 3 bases from V and 0 bases from J, leaving 24 bases between. The CDR3 length is 19 residues. CDR3 DNA sequence: TGTGCCAGCAGTTTCGGCCTGGGCCTGGACTTTCGGAGCTCCTACGAGCAGTACTTC. Amino acids: CASSFGLGLDFRSSYEQYF. The full variable domain, its missing parts supplied by reference TRBV28 and TRBJ2-7, is DVKVTQSSRYLVKRTGEKVFLECVQDMDHENMFWYRQDPGLGLRLIYFSYDVKMKEKGDIPEGYSVSREKKERFSLILESASTNQTSMYLCASSFGLGLDFRSSYEQYFGPGTRLTVT.

This clone was counted between two and nine times. V is TRBV7-9 and J is TRBJ2-6; D is unresolved. The CDR3 spans 16 residues. V was shortened by 1 base and J by 2 bases, with 9 bases between the two germline ends. Germline V lookup: CDR1 SEHNR, CDR2 FQNEAQ (reference sequence). This chain's CDR3 is CASSLGGQAGANVLTF. In DNA, the CDR3 is TGTGCCAGCAGCTTAGGTGGCCAGGCTGGGGCCAACGTCCTGACTTTC.

The chain has TRBV5-1 and TRBJ1-6, with TRBD1 identical over 7 bases. The J segment lost 5 bases and the V segment lost 7 bases, leaving 6 bases of the junction unmatched. This CDR3 has 14 amino acids. CDR1 SGHRS and CDR2 YFSETQ come from the germline V gene. CDR3 sequence: CASGETGNNSPLHF. CDR3 DNA: TGCGCCAGCGGAGAGACAGGGAATAATTCACCCCTCCACTTT.

V usage is TRBV6-6 and J usage is TRBJ1-5; D gene unclear. Trimming pared 0 bases from V and 6 bases from J, leaving 6 bases between. CDR3 length equals 13 residues. CDR1 MNHNY and CDR2 SVGAGI come from the germline V gene (reference sequence). CDR3 nucleotide sequence: TGTGCCAGCAGTTACTCGACGGGTCAGCCCCAGCATTTT. Residues: CASSYSTGQPQHF.

The gene calls are TRBV13 and TRBJ2-5; 11 bases agree with TRBD2. CDR1 and CDR2 from the germline V gene are PRHDT and FYEKMQ (reference sequence). This CDR3 has 17 residues. V lost 3 bases and J lost 5; bases outside the gene matches: 11. In nucleotides, the CDR3 is TGTGCCAGCAGCTTCGCGTTAGCGGGAGGGCCTTTCGAGACCCAGTACTTC. Residues: CASSFALAGGPFETQYF. The full variable domain, its missing parts supplied by reference TRBV13 and TRBJ2-5, is AAGVIQSPRHLIKEKRETATLKCYPIPRHDTVYWYQQGPGQDPQFLISFYEKMQSDKGSIPDRFSAQQFSDYHSELNMSSLELGDSALYFCASSFALAGGPFETQYFGPGTRLLVL.

V usage is TRBV2 and J usage is TRBJ1-1; D gene ambiguous. Germline CDR1 and CDR2: SNHLY and FYNNEI. The V end was cut by 7 bases, the J end by 0 bases, with 6 bases between. The CDR3 extends over 12 amino acids. The CDR3, as DNA: TGTGCCAGCACCAGGTTGAACACTGAAGCTTTCTTT. Translating gives CASTRLNTEAFF.

J is TRBJ1-1 and V is TRBV28, with 7 bases aligning to TRBD1. V lost 5 bases to trimming and J lost 5 bases; unmatched junction nucleotides: 11. CDR3 length: 15 residues. The germline V gene has CDR1 MDHEN and CDR2 SYDVKM. The CDR3 DNA reads TGTGCCAGCAGTCCAAGACAGGGCTTTGGGACTGAAGCTTTCTTT. Translating it yields CASSPRQGFGTEAFF.

The chain links TRBV6-1 to TRBJ2-5, with D unresolved. Judging by the DNA end, TRBJ2-7 fits better; the J call may be wrong. Germline V gives CDR1 MNHNS, CDR2 SASEGT. The CDR3 has 14 residues. CDR3 sequence reads: CASSAQAFPYEQYF. CDR3 sequence (DNA): TGTGCCAGCAGCGCTCAGGCCTTCCCCTACGAGCAGTACTTC.

The chain has TRBV11-2 and TRBJ1-3; D not certain. CDR1 SGHAT and CDR2 FQNNGV come from the germline V gene. V lost 2 bases and J 2 bases, leaving 10 bases between the germline ends. This CDR3 contains 15 residues. In DNA form, the CDR3 reads TGTGCCAGCAGCTTATTGTGGCGGGCTGGAAACACCATATATTTT. Its translation: CASSLLWRAGNTIYF.

V gene TRBV19 combines with J gene TRBJ2-7, with 7 bases identical to TRBD2. The CDR3 length is 14 residues. Germline values: CDR1 LNHDA, CDR2 SQIVND (reference sequence). With 5 bases clipped from V and 2 bases from J, the junction kept 6 bases outside the gene matches. CDR3 DNA sequence: TGTGCCAGTAGTCAGCAAGCGGGACCCTACGAGCAGTACTTC. Translated: CASSQQAGPYEQYF.

J is TRBJ1-1 and V is TRBV19; D call uncertain. Germline V CDR1 and CDR2: LNHDA, SQIVND (reference sequence). The ends were cut back, 3 bases at V and 4 bases at J, with 9 bases in the middle. The CDR3 loop spans 13 amino acids. The CDR3 here is CASSIVRSTEAFF. The CDR3 DNA follows: TGTGCCAGTAGTATTGTCAGGTCCACTGAAGCTTTCTTT.

The genes are TRBV7-2 and TRBJ2-7; 10 bases fit TRBD1. The germline V gene encodes CDR1 SGHTA and CDR2 FQGNSA. Germline trimming cut 3 bases from V and 2 bases from J; bases unmatched to any gene: 1. The CDR3 contains 14 residues. The CDR3 bases are TGTGCCAGCAGCTTCGGGACAGGGGCCTACGAGCAGTACTTC. This gives the protein CASSFGTGAYEQYF.

The chain links TRBV2 to TRBJ2-1; TRBD2 might be the D (5 bases). CDR3 length: 17 amino acids. V gave up 4 bases and J gave up 6 bases, with 22 bases separating them. CDR1 is SNHLY and CDR2 is FYNNEI in the germline V gene. CDR3 in amino acids: CASSAQGLAAPPNEQFF. DNA of the CDR3: TGTGCCAGCAGTGCCCAAGGGCTAGCAGCCCCCCCCAATGAGCAGTTCTTC.

This sequence joins TRBV7-2 and TRBJ2-1; TRBD1 might be the D (5 bases). The CDR3 extends over 13 amino acids. Germline CDR1 reads SGHTA; CDR2 reads FQGNSA. V was clipped by 1 base and J by 10 bases, with 11 bases between them. The CDR3 coding sequence is TGTGCCAGCAGCTTAGAGCAGGGATCCGAGCAGTTCTTC. Protein product: CASSLEQGSEQFF.

This clone was seen repeatedly, ten times or more. The chain is built from TRBV7-8 and TRBJ1-1, with D perhaps matching TRBD1 (6 bases). The CDR3 runs 14 residues. CDR1 SGHVS and CDR2 FQNEAQ come from the germline V gene. V lost 6 bases to trimming and J lost 1 base, with 12 bases between them. CDR3 amino acids: CASRTGGANTEAFF. DNA of the CDR3: TGTGCCAGCAGGACGGGGGGCGCGAACACTGAAGCTTTCTTT.

This chain joins TRBV6-5 and TRBJ2-7, with 9 bases that match TRBD2. V lost 2 bases, J lost 7 bases, and 6 bases stayed unmatched. This CDR3 is built from 14 residues. The germline CDR1 and CDR2 sequences are MNHEY and SVGAGI. The DNA of the CDR3 is TGTGCCAGCAGTTACGGACTAGCGCTAGGGGAGCAGTACTTC. Translated, it gives CASSYGLALGEQYF.

Of note for this clone: The junction differs from germline at one of its ends, possibly a read error. The rearrangement uses TRBV4-2 and TRBJ1-2; a possible D gene is TRBD1 (5 bases). Germline values: CDR1 LGHNA, CDR2 YNFKEQ. The CDR3 has 15 amino acids. CDR3 sequence reads: CASSQDEHRGDGYPF. The CDR3 nucleotides read TGTGCCAGCAGCCAAGATGAGCATAGGGGCGATGGCTACCCCTTC.